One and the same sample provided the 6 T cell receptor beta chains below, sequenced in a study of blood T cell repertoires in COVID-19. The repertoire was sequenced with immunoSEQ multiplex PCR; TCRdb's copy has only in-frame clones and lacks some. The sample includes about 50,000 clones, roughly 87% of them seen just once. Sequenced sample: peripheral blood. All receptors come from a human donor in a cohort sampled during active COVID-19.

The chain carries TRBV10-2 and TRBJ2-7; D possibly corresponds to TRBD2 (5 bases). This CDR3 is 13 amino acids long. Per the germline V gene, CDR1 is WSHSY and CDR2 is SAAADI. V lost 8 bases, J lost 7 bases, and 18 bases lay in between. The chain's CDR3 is CASGLTIGGEQYF. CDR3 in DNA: TGCGCCAGCGGACTGACGATCGGTGGTGAGCAGTACTTC.

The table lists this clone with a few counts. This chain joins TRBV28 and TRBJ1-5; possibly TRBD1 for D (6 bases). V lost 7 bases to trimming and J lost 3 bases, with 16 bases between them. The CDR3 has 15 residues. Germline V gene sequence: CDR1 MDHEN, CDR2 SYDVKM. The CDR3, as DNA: TGTGCCAGCACCTCGGGGGGGCTCACCAATCAGCCCCAGCATTTT. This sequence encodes CASTSGGLTNQPQHF. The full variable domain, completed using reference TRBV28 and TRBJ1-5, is DVKVTQSSRYLVKRTGEKVFLECVQDMDHENMFWYRQDPGLGLRLIYFSYDVKMKEKGDIPEGYSVSREKKERFSLILESASTNQTSMYLCASTSGGLTNQPQHFGDGTRLSIL.

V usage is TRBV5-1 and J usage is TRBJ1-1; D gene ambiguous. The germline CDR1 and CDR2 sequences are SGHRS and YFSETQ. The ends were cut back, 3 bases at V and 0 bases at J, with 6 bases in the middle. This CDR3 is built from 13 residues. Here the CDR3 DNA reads TGCGCCAGCAGCTGGCAAATGAACACTGAAGCTTTCTTT. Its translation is CASSWQMNTEAFF. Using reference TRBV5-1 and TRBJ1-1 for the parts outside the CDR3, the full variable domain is KAGVTQTPRYLIKTRGQQVTLSCSPISGHRSVSWYQQTPGQGLQFLFEYFSETQRNKGNFPGRFSGRQFSNSRSEMNVSTLELGDSALYLCASSWQMNTEAFFGQGTRLTVV.

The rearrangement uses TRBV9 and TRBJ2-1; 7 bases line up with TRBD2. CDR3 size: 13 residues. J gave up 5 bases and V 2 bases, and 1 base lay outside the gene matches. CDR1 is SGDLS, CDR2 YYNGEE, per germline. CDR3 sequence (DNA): TGTGCCAGCAGCGTCGCGGGAGACAATGAGCAGTTCTTC. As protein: CASSVAGDNEQFF.

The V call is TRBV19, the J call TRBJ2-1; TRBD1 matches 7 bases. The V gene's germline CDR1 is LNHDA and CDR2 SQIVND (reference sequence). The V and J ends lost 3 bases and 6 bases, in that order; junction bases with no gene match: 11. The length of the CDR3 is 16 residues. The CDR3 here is CASSIRGSPPRNEQFF. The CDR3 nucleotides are TGTGCCAGTAGTATCAGGGGGTCGCCCCCACGCAATGAGCAGTTCTTC.

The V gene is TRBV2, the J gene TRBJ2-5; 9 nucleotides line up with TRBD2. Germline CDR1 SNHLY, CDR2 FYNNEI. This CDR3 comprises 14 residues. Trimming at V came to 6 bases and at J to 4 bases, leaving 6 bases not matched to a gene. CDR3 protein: CASRLAGVGETQYF. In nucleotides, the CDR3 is TGTGCCAGCAGATTAGCGGGAGTAGGAGAGACCCAGTACTTC.